The 32 T cell receptor beta chains reported below all come from one sample, sequenced in a study of cytomegalovirus exposure and HLA in healthy donors. Both 60 Vbeta primers and 13 Jbeta primers went into the PCR. Generated by immunoSEQ multiplex PCR, the TCRdb table keeps only in-frame clones and is missing some. The sample totals some 80,000 clones; its top ten clones hold about an eighth. The specimen sequenced was PBMCs. The receptor source for this set is a man aged 50 or older in good health and CMV-seropositive.

The rearrangement joins TRBV18 to TRBJ2-4; D gene ambiguous. The germline gives CDR1 KGHSH, CDR2 LQKENI. This CDR3 spans 14 amino acids. V was cut by 2 bases and J by 0 bases, with 5 bases left in between. The CDR3 sequence is CASSPKLAKNIQYF. In nucleotides, the CDR3 is TGTGCCAGCTCACCAAAACTAGCCAAAAACATTCAGTACTTC.

V is TRBV5-1 and J is TRBJ2-3, with 7 positions matching TRBD2. Germline-derived CDR1 and CDR2 are SGHRS and YFSETQ. The CDR3 consists of 17 residues. The V segment lost 0 bases and the J segment 1 base; nucleotides outside the gene matches: 8. CDR3 amino acids: CASSLERSSGRTDTQYF. CDR3 DNA: TGCGCCAGCAGCTTGGAGAGGTCTAGCGGACGCACAGATACGCAGTATTTT.

This chain connects TRBV7-9 to TRBJ2-2, with 9 bases fitting TRBD1. Germline V gene sequence: CDR1 SEHNR, CDR2 FQNEAQ (reference sequence). CDR3 length: 13 residues. V was clipped by 1 base and J by 11 bases; unmatched bases: 2. The CDR3 DNA reads as TGTGCCAGCAGCTTAGACAGGGGGCTCGAGCTGTTTTTT. Amino acids: CASSLDRGLELFF.

The chain combines TRBV19 with TRBJ2-7; no clear D gene. Germline CDR1 LNHDA, CDR2 SQIVND (reference sequence). This CDR3 is built from 14 residues. Trimming left V 4 bases short and J 3 bases short, with 13 bases between. The CDR3 here is CASSTDTFNYEQYF. The CDR3 nucleotides are TGTGCCAGTAGTACCGACACCTTTAACTACGAGCAGTACTTC.

Notes on this clone: At one boundary the junction diverges from the germline segment, which might be a read error. The V and J genes are TRBV2 and TRBJ2-2; a weak D match, TRBD1 (5 bases). Germline-derived CDR1 and CDR2 are SNHLY and FYNNEI. There are 14 residues in the CDR3. CDR3 in DNA: TGTGCCAGCAGTGAAGACCGGCGGTTAGGGGCGCTGTTTTTT. Its protein is CASSEDRRLGALFF. The entire variable domain, with the rest obtained from reference TRBV2 and TRBJ2-2, is as follows: EPEVTQTPSHQVTQMGQEVILRCVPISNHLYFYWYRQILGQKVEFLVSFYNNEISEKSEIFDDQFSVERPDGSNFTLKIRSTKLEDSAMYFCASSEDRRLGALFFGEGSRLTVL.

The chain uses TRBV4-2 and TRBJ1-3, with unresolved D. Trimming removed 6 bases at V and 4 bases at J, with 19 bases between. The CDR3 has 16 amino acids. CDR1 is LGHNA, CDR2 YNFKEQ, per germline. In DNA form, the CDR3 reads TGTGCCAGCAGTCCTATACTGACTCCCTCAGGAAACACCATATATTTT. It encodes CASSPILTPSGNTIYF.

The CDR3, as DNA: TGCGCCAGCAGCTTGGGGGGCGGCTCCTACAATGAGCAGTTCTTC. Translated, it gives CASSLGGGSYNEQFF. The chain joins TRBV5-1 to TRBJ2-1; possibly TRBD1 for D (5 bases). Trimming took off 0 bases at V and 0 bases at J, with 7 bases between the two ends. The germline V gene has CDR1 SGHRS and CDR2 YFSETQ. CDR3 size: 15 residues.

The rearrangement links TRBV4-1 to TRBJ1-5, with TRBD1 matching over 10 bases. Germline V gene data show CDR1 as MGHRA and CDR2 as YSYEKL. The V and J ends lost 3 bases and 7 bases, in that order; junction bases with no gene match: 12. CDR3 length equals 17 residues. The CDR3 reads CASSQGTEGQGNQPQHF. The CDR3 nucleotides are TGCGCCAGCAGCCAGGGAACAGAGGGACAGGGGAACCAGCCCCAGCATTTT.

The chain uses TRBV27 and TRBJ2-1, with TRBD1 as a possible D gene (5 bases). Looked up from germline, CDR1 is MNHEY and CDR2 is SMNVEV (reference sequence). CDR3 length: 15 residues. The V end was cut by 5 bases, the J end by 0 bases, with 11 bases between. In nucleotides, the CDR3 is TGTGCCAGCAGTCCCAGGGTTAGCTCCTACAATGAGCAGTTCTTC. It translates to CASSPRVSSYNEQFF.

The chain is built from TRBV2 and TRBJ1-1; TRBD1 might be the D (5 bases). V lost 4 bases to trimming and J lost 3 bases, with 9 bases between them. Germline V gene lookup returns CDR1 SNHLY and CDR2 FYNNEI. CDR3 length equals 13 residues. The chain's CDR3 is CASSVGEDTEAFF. CDR3 DNA: TGTGCCAGCAGTGTAGGGGAAGACACTGAAGCTTTCTTT. Together with reference TRBV2 and TRBJ1-1, the CDR3 gives the full variable domain: EPEVTQTPSHQVTQMGQEVILRCVPISNHLYFYWYRQILGQKVEFLVSFYNNEISEKSEIFDDQFSVERPDGSNFTLKIRSTKLEDSAMYFCASSVGEDTEAFFGQGTRLTVV.

The J gene is TRBJ2-5, the V gene TRBV28, with 11 nucleotides matching TRBD1. The V gene end was trimmed by 6 bases and the J gene end by 5 bases; junction bases not matched to a gene: 8. This CDR3 comprises 15 residues. The germline gives CDR1 MDHEN, CDR2 SYDVKM. The CDR3 here is CASRGGQGARETQYF. The CDR3 DNA sequence: TGTGCCAGCAGGGGAGGACAGGGGGCGAGGGAGACCCAGTACTTC.

V usage is TRBV11-2 and J usage is TRBJ2-7; 9 bases fit TRBD1. V lost 5 bases, J lost 2 bases, and 7 bases stayed unmatched. Germline V gene sequence: CDR1 SGHAT, CDR2 FQNNGV. This CDR3 region has 15 residues. In DNA, the CDR3 is TGTGCCAGCAGCCCTGGACAGGGGACTACCTACGAGCAGTACGTC. Its protein is CASSPGQGTTYEQYV.

The rearrangement uses TRBV2 and TRBJ2-1; the match to TRBD2 covers 10 bases. CDR3 size: 16 residues. Trimming took 1 base from V and 3 from J; bases not matched to a gene: 3. The germline V gene has CDR1 SNHLY and CDR2 FYNNEI. CDR3 protein: CASSEDLAGDYNEQFF. The CDR3 nucleotides read TGTGCCAGCAGTGAAGACCTAGCGGGAGACTACAATGAGCAGTTCTTC.

CDR3 bases: TGCGCCAGCAGCAGACAGGTTGGGACTGAAGCTTTCTTT. As protein: CASSRQVGTEAFF. V usage is TRBV10-2 and J usage is TRBJ1-1; a weak D match, TRBD1 (6 bases). The CDR3 sequence is 13 residues long. The V end lost 6 bases, the J end lost 5 bases, and 13 bases lay between the germline ends. CDR1 and CDR2 from the germline V gene are WSHSY and SAAADI.

The genes are TRBV10-3 and TRBJ2-7, with 9 bases lining up with TRBD1. The germline V gene has CDR1 ENHRY and CDR2 SYGVKD. The CDR3 totals 14 residues. V lost 6 bases to trimming and J lost 0 bases; unmatched junction nucleotides: 3. CDR3 amino acids: CAIRGTGNSYEQYF. The CDR3 DNA sequence: TGTGCCATCAGAGGGACAGGGAACTCCTACGAGCAGTACTTC.

This chain joins TRBV6-1 and TRBJ2-7; D is perhaps TRBD1 (5 bases). V was cut by 8 bases and J by 3 bases, with 11 bases left in between. There are 12 residues in the CDR3. Germline values: CDR1 MNHNS, CDR2 SASEGT. The CDR3 DNA is TGTGCCAGCCGAGGACAAAGCTACGAGCAGTACGTC. It translates to CASRGQSYEQYV.

V and J are TRBV7-9 and TRBJ2-1, with D possibly being TRBD2 (5 bases). This CDR3 comprises 15 residues. V was trimmed by 2 bases and J by 0 bases, leaving 8 bases between them. Germline assignment: CDR1 SEHNR and CDR2 FQNEAQ (reference sequence). The CDR3: CASSLTRGSYNEQFF. DNA of the CDR3: TGTGCCAGCAGCTTAACACGGGGCTCCTACAATGAGCAGTTCTTC.

The CDR3 protein is CASSSGQLRTPLHF. CDR3 coding DNA: TGTGCCAGCAGTTCTGGACAGCTTAGGACACCCCTCCACTTT. This chain joins TRBV6-6 and TRBJ1-6; possibly TRBD1 for D (6 bases). CDR3 size: 14 residues. Germline loops: CDR1 MNHNY, CDR2 SVGAGI (reference sequence). Trimming took 4 bases from V and 11 from J, leaving 15 bases between them.

The chain carries TRBV30 and TRBJ1-3; 7 nucleotides match TRBD1. J was trimmed by 2 bases and V by 1 base; bases with no gene match: 8. The germline gives CDR1 GTSNPN, CDR2 SVGIG (reference sequence). This CDR3 has 16 amino acids. The CDR3 region has the DNA TGTGCCTGGAGTGCATACATGACAGGGCCTGGAAACACCATATATTTT. Protein sequence: CAWSAYMTGPGNTIYF.

The chain has TRBV5-1 and TRBJ1-3; D remains unclear. The germline V and J ends were trimmed by 4 bases and 0 bases, with 11 bases remaining between them. Germline V CDR1 and CDR2: SGHRS, YFSETQ. The CDR3 consists of 15 residues. CDR3 nucleotides: TGCGCCAGCAGCATCAGTGGCAACTCTGGAAACACCATATATTTT. Its translation: CASSISGNSGNTIYF.

J is TRBJ2-5 and V is TRBV5-6, with 8 bases that match TRBD1. V lost 3 bases to trimming and J lost 1 base; unmatched junction nucleotides: 8. CDR1 SGHDT and CDR2 YYEEEE come from the germline V gene. The CDR3 totals 16 residues. This chain's CDR3 is CASSSPGQESQETQYF. In DNA form, the CDR3 reads TGTGCCAGCAGCTCCCCGGGACAGGAGTCCCAAGAGACCCAGTACTTC. Combining the CDR3 with reference TRBV5-6 and TRBJ2-5 gives the whole variable domain DAGVTQSPTHLIKTRGQQVTLRCSPKSGHDTVSWYQQALGQGPQFIFQYYEEEERQRGNFPDRFSGHQFPNYSSELNVNALLLGDSALYLCASSSPGQESQETQYFGPGTRLLVL.

The chain is built from TRBV27 and TRBJ2-5; 7 positions agree with TRBD2. The ends lost 5 bases at V and 5 bases at J; junction bases unmatched: 5. The germline gives CDR1 MNHEY, CDR2 SMNVEV (reference sequence). There are 13 residues in the CDR3. The CDR3 sequence is CASSPGGRETQYF. The CDR3 region has the DNA TGTGCCAGCAGTCCGGGGGGACGGGAGACCCAGTACTTC.

CDR3 in amino acids: CASSAAQGRSTDTQYF. The CDR3 DNA reads TGTGCCAGCAGCGCCGCACAGGGAAGGAGCACAGATACGCAGTATTTT. V gene TRBV9 combines with J gene TRBJ2-3, with D maybe TRBD1 (6 bases). Germline values: CDR1 SGDLS, CDR2 YYNGEE. CDR3 size: 16 residues. Trimming removed 3 bases at V and 0 bases at J, with 14 bases between.

V gene TRBV11-2 combines with J gene TRBJ1-1; D gene unclear. Trimming removed 6 bases from V and 5 bases from J, with 7 bases in between. The CDR3 loop spans 11 amino acids. CDR1 SGHAT and CDR2 FQNNGV come from the germline V gene. CDR3 amino acids: CASRETTEAFF. DNA of the CDR3: TGTGCCAGCAGGGAGACTACTGAAGCTTTCTTT.

The J gene is TRBJ1-1, the V gene TRBV6-5; 7 bases are a match to TRBD1. The CDR3 runs to 12 residues. CDR1 and CDR2 from the germline V gene are MNHEY and SVGAGI. Trimming removed 4 bases from V and 11 bases from J; junction bases left unmatched: 7. This CDR3 is CASSSMRGRAFF. The CDR3 DNA is TGTGCCAGCAGTTCTATGAGGGGGCGGGCTTTCTTT.

V and J are TRBV4-1 and TRBJ1-6, with TRBD1 matching 10 bases. J gave up 0 bases and V 4 bases, and 18 bases lay outside the gene matches. The germline CDR1 and CDR2 sequences are MGHRA and YSYEKL. The CDR3 is made up of 22 amino acids. CDR3 nucleotide sequence: TGCGCCAGCAGCCGCGGGACAGGGGCTCCGATTCTGATTAGCTCCTATAATTCACCCCTCCACTTT. It translates to CASSRGTGAPILISSYNSPLHF.

This chain connects TRBV30 to TRBJ2-7; TRBD1 matches at 8 bases. The CDR3 runs to 15 residues. In germline, CDR1 is GTSNPN, CDR2 SVGIG (reference sequence). V was pared by 2 bases and J by 6 bases, with 12 bases of the junction left unmatched. CDR3 sequence reads: CAWSSGDRSSGEQYV. The CDR3 bases are TGTGCCTGGAGTTCAGGGGACAGGTCTTCGGGCGAGCAGTACGTC.

The V call is TRBV5-4, the J call TRBJ1-1; tentatively, D is TRBD1 (6 bases). Germline V lookup: CDR1 SGHNT, CDR2 YYREEE (reference sequence). This CDR3 region has 14 residues. V lost 2 bases and J 2 bases, leaving 10 bases between the germline ends. DNA of the CDR3: TGTGCCAGCAGCTTCGGACAGATTAACACTGAAGCTTTCTTT. This sequence encodes CASSFGQINTEAFF.

This chain links TRBV7-9 with TRBJ2-3, with 14 positions matching TRBD2. Germline CDR1 SEHNR, CDR2 FQNEAQ (reference sequence). With V trimmed by 2 bases and J by 1 base, 2 bases remained unmatched. This CDR3 has 17 residues. The DNA for the CDR3 is TGTGCCAGCAGCTTAAGACTAGCGGGGGGGGGCACAGATACGCAGTATTTT. It codes for CASSLRLAGGGTDTQYF.

CDR3 bases: TGTGCCAGCGCCCCGGGACAGGGAAGACAGCCCCAGCATTTT. It codes for CASAPGQGRQPQHF. The chain is built from TRBV27 and TRBJ1-5; 9 bases are a match to TRBD1. Germline V gene lookup returns CDR1 MNHEY and CDR2 SMNVEV (reference sequence). The ends lost 8 bases at V and 7 bases at J; junction bases unmatched: 9. The CDR3 has 14 amino acids.

The V and J genes are TRBV9 and TRBJ1-4, with D possibly being TRBD1 (6 bases). Germline loops: CDR1 SGDLS, CDR2 YYNGEE. CDR3 length equals 13 residues. V was cut by 4 bases and J by 8 bases, with 12 bases left in between. The CDR3 protein is CASSPTGAEKLFF. The CDR3 DNA is TGTGCCAGCAGCCCGACAGGTGCCGAAAAACTGTTTTTT. The whole variable domain, remainder taken from reference TRBV9 and TRBJ1-4, is DSGVTQTPKHLITATGQRVTLRCSPRSGDLSVYWYQQSLDQGLQFLIQYYNGEERAKGNILERFSAQQFPDLHSELNLSSLELGDSALYFCASSPTGAEKLFFGSGTQLSVL.

The chain combines TRBV29-1 with TRBJ2-6, with 7 bases aligning to TRBD1. CDR1 and CDR2 from the germline V gene are SQVTM and ANQGSEA. The CDR3 covers 15 residues. V trimming: 6 bases; J trimming: 0 bases; junction bases outside the gene matches: 5. As DNA, the CDR3 is TGCAGCGTGGGACAGATCTACTCTGGGGCCAACGTCCTGACTTTC. Its translation is CSVGQIYSGANVLTF.